Presented here are 5 T cell receptor beta chains from one specimen sequenced in a study of T-cell reconstitution after alpha-beta-depleted transplantation in children. The authors prepared the TCRbeta library with unique molecular identifiers. TCRdb ran MiXCR on the PCR reads and lists one entry per CDR3 protein. The sample yields 95,000 to 150,000 distinct CDR3 sequences, under 25% seen once. The source material was PBMCs, mostly from graft donor cells, sampled 180 days after TCRalphabeta/CD19-depleted stem cell transplant. The receptors stem from a male patient aged 2-9 years who had a stem cell transplant for chronic granulomatous disease, so the T cells may come from the graft donor.

This clonotype has a count of ten or more. The rearrangement links TRBV7-3 to TRBJ2-2; D not certain. Between the trimmed V and J ends, which lost 2 bases and 4 bases, there was a span of 14 bases. CDR3 length: 16 amino acids. Germline lookup yields CDR1 SGHTA and CDR2 FQGTGA. CDR3 sequence: CASSLYGRSTTGELFF. As DNA, the CDR3 is TGTGCCAGCAGCTTATATGGGCGGAGCACCACCGGGGAGCTGTTTTTT.

The chain is built from TRBV5-1 and TRBJ2-1, with TRBD2 as a possible D gene (6 bases). Germline CDR1 and CDR2: SGHRS and YFSETQ. Trimming left V 1 base short and J 3 bases short, with 8 bases between. The CDR3 totals 14 residues. DNA of the CDR3: TGCGCCAGCAGCTTGCGGGAGAGCTACAATGAGCAGTTCTTC. It encodes CASSLRESYNEQFF.

This clonotype was observed a few times. CDR3 amino acids: CASSERETGGYGYTF. The CDR3 coding sequence is TGTGCCAGCAGTGAGAGGGAGACAGGGGGATATGGCTACACCTTC. The chain links TRBV25-1 to TRBJ1-2; 9 positions agree with TRBD1. Losses at the gene ends were 3 bases for V and 5 bases for J; bases not matched to a gene: 7. CDR3 length equals 15 residues. Looked up from germline, CDR1 is MGHDK and CDR2 is SYGVNS.

This chain joins TRBV4-3 and TRBJ2-3, with D uncertain. The CDR3 is made up of 14 amino acids. V lost 4 bases to trimming and J lost 0 bases, with 8 bases between them. Germline CDR1 LGHNA, CDR2 YSLEER. CDR3 in amino acids: CASSPSLSTDTQYF. The CDR3 DNA is TGCGCCAGCAGCCCCTCTCTTAGCACAGATACGCAGTATTTT.

CDR3 DNA: TGTGCCACCAGCAGAGTGTTGGGGGGGGCCGGGGAGCTGTTTTTT. As protein: CATSRVLGGAGELFF. V gene TRBV15 combines with J gene TRBJ2-2; 7 bases fit TRBD2. The length of the CDR3 is 15 residues. V trimming: 1 base; J trimming: 6 bases; junction bases outside the gene matches: 5. Germline V lookup: CDR1 LNHNV, CDR2 YYDKDF (reference sequence).